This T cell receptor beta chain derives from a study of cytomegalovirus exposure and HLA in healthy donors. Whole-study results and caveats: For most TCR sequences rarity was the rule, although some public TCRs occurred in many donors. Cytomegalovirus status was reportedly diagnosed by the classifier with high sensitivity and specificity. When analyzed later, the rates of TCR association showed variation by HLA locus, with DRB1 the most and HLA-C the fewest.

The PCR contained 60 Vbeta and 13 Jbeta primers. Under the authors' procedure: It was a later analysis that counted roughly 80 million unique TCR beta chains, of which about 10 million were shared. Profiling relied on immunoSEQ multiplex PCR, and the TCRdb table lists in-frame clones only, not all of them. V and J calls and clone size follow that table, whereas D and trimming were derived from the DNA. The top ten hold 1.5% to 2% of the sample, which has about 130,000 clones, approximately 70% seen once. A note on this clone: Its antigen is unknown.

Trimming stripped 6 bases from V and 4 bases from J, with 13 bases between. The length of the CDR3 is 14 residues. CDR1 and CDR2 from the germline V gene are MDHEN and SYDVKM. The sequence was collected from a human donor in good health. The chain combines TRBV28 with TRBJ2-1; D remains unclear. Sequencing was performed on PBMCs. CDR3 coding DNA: TGTGCCAGCAGACTAAGTGGCAGTTACAATGAGCAGTTCTTC. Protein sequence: CASRLSGSYNEQFF.